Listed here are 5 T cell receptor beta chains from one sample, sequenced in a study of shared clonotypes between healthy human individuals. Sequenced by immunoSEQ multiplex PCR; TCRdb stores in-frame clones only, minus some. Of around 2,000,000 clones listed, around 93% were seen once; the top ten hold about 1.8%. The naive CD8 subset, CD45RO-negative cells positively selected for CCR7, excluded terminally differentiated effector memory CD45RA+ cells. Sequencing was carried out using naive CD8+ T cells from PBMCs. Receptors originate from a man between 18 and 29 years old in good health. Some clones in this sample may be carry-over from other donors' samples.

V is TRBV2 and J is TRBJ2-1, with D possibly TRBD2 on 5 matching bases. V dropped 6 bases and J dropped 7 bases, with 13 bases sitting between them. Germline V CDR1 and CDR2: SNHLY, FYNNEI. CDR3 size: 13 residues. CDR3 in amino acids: CASSKIDYNEQFF. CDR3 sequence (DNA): TGTGCCAGCAGCAAAATTGACTATAATGAGCAGTTCTTC.

CDR3 nucleotide sequence: TGTGCCAGCAGCTTAGGTTACCGGAGTTCCTACAATGAGCAGTTCTTC. Translating it yields CASSLGYRSSYNEQFF. The chain carries TRBV11-1 and TRBJ2-1, with D hard to call. Germline V gene lookup returns CDR1 SGHAT and CDR2 FQDESV (reference sequence). The CDR3 covers 16 residues. Trimming cost V 1 base and J 1 base, with 11 bases left between them.

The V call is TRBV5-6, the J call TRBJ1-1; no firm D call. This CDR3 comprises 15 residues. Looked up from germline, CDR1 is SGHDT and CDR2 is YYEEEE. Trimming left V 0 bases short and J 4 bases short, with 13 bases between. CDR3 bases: TGTGCCAGCAGCTTGGGATGGGCGGGGAGCACTGAAGCTTTCTTT. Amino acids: CASSLGWAGSTEAFF.

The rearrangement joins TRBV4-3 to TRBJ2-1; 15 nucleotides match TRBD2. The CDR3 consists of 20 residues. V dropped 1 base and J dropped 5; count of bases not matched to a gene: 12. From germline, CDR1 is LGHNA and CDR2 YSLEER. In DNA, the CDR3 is TGCGCCAGCAGCCAAGGCGGGTCCGGGACTAGCGGGAGGCTCAACAATGAGCAGTTCTTC. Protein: CASSQGGSGTSGRLNNEQFF.

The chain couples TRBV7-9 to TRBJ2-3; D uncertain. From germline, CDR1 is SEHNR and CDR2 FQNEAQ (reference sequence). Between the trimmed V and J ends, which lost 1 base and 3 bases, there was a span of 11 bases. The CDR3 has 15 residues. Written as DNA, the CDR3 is TGTGCCAGCAGCTTAGGGGCCCTAAGGACAGATACGCAGTATTTT. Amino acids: CASSLGALRTDTQYF. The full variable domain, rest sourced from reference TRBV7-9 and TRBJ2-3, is DTGVSQNPRHKITKRGQNVTFRCDPISEHNRLYWYRQTLGQGPEFLTYFQNEAQLEKSRLLSDRFSAERPKGSFSTLEIQRTEQGDSAMYLCASSLGALRTDTQYFGPGTRLTVL.